This T cell receptor beta chain is drawn from a study of cytomegalovirus exposure and HLA in healthy donors. Researchers ran the PCR with 60 Vbeta and 13 Jbeta primers. The method was immunoSEQ multiplex PCR; TCRdb's version includes in-frame clones alone and lacks a portion of them. This repertoire shows around 210,000 clones, roughly four fifths found once; its top ten account for 2.7%. Concerning this clone: The antigen remains unidentified.

The trim removed 8 bases at V and 5 bases at J, leaving 19 bases unmatched. This CDR3 contains 18 residues. Germline V CDR1 and CDR2: MNHEY, SMNVEV (reference sequence). The study's findings and limits: Based on reports, TCR beta sequences accurately predicted HLA-A and HLA-B alleles for most subjects. In a later analysis, TCR beta V- and J-gene trimming was associated with a missense DCLRE1C variant.

The sample was PBMCs. The receptor was derived from a woman in her forties in good health and CMV-seronegative. The chain has TRBV27 and TRBJ2-5; 11 bases map to TRBD2. CDR3 DNA sequence: TGTGCCAGCCGGCTAGGGCTAGCGGGAGGCTCCTTCCCGGAGACCCAGTACTTC. It translates to CASRLGLAGGSFPETQYF.